One and the same sample provided the 27 T cell receptor beta chains below, sequenced in a study of T cell responses to AZD1222 COVID-19 vaccine. Repertoires were generated with immunoSEQ multiplex PCR, while TCRdb's copy carries only in-frame clones and drops some. The sample includes approximately 49,000 clones, approximately 79% of them seen just once. Sequenced here: peripheral blood, sampled on day 0 of MenACWY control vaccination. The receptors stem from an adult in good health.

The gene calls are TRBV6-5 and TRBJ2-1, with 11 positions matching TRBD2. The CDR3 is 16 residues long. The J segment lost 7 bases and the V segment lost 0 bases, leaving 5 bases of the junction unmatched. The germline V gene encodes CDR1 MNHEY and CDR2 SVGAGI. The CDR3, as DNA: TGTGCCAGCAGTTACTCGAGCACTAGCGGGAGTAATGAGCAGTTCTTC. It codes for CASSYSSTSGSNEQFF.

This sequence joins TRBV4-2 and TRBJ1-5; no clear D gene. CDR1 is LGHNA, CDR2 YNFKEQ, per germline. V shed 0 bases and J shed 5 bases, with 5 bases lying between them. There are 13 residues in the CDR3. The CDR3 loop reads CASSQDQDQPQHF. CDR3 DNA sequence: TGTGCCAGCAGCCAAGATCAAGATCAGCCCCAGCATTTT.

The V and J genes are TRBV11-2 and TRBJ2-5; D not resolved. The CDR3 is made up of 11 amino acids. CDR1 and CDR2 from the germline V gene are SGHAT and FQNNGV. V lost 5 bases to trimming and J lost 5 bases, with 6 bases between them. CDR3 DNA sequence: TGTGCCAGCAGCATCGGGGAGACCCAGTACTTC. Translation: CASSIGETQYF. Full variable domain (missing parts from reference TRBV11-2 and TRBJ2-5): EAGVAQSPRYKIIEKRQSVAFWCNPISGHATLYWYQQILGQGPKLLIQFQNNGVVDDSQLPKDRFSAERLKGVDSTLKIQPAKLEDSAVYLCASSIGETQYFGPGTRLLVL.

This chain links TRBV28 with TRBJ1-4; possibly TRBD1 for D (6 bases). In germline, CDR1 is MDHEN, CDR2 SYDVKM. The CDR3 runs to 14 residues. Trimming shortened V by 6 bases and J by 8 bases, and 16 bases separated the two germline ends. The CDR3 bases are TGTGCCAGCAGCCCCCAGGGGAAGGGAGAAAAACTGTTTTTT. Amino acid sequence: CASSPQGKGEKLFF.

This clone was seen a handful of times. The rearrangement links TRBV28 to TRBJ2-7, with a possible D match to TRBD2 (6 bases). Germline V gene lookup returns CDR1 MDHEN and CDR2 SYDVKM. V was trimmed by 5 bases and J by 10 bases, leaving 27 bases between them. The CDR3 totals 16 residues. CDR3 bases: TGTGCCAGCAGTGGCCCCCGGGACCCACGCGGGGATGCCCAGTACTTC. This codes for CASSGPRDPRGDAQYF.

The V and J genes are TRBV28 and TRBJ2-5; no firm D call. Deletions cut 3 bases from V and 4 bases from J, with 3 bases between. From germline, CDR1 is MDHEN and CDR2 SYDVKM. There are 11 residues in the CDR3. The CDR3 sequence is CASSFRETQYF. DNA of the CDR3: TGTGCCAGCAGTTTTAGAGAGACCCAGTACTTC.

This clone was counted a single time. The V call is TRBV7-8, the J call TRBJ2-1; D is unresolved. This CDR3 has 14 residues. Trimming removed 5 bases at V and 5 bases at J, with 13 bases between. Germline CDR1 SGHVS, CDR2 FQNEAQ. In nucleotides, the CDR3 is TGTGCCAGCAGCCCCAAGACCAGAGACAATGAGCAGTTCTTC. This gives the protein CASSPKTRDNEQFF.

This chain connects TRBV12-3 or TRBV12-4 to TRBJ1-1, with TRBD1 as a possible D gene (6 bases). CDR3 length equals 13 residues. V was cut by 6 bases and J by 4 bases, with 12 bases left in between. In DNA, the CDR3 is TGTGCCAGCAGACCAGGGGTTATCACTGAAGCTTTCTTT. It is translated as CASRPGVITEAFF.

This clone was found once. The genes are TRBV6-5 and TRBJ1-2; D might be TRBD1 (5 bases). This CDR3 is built from 14 residues. Germline V lookup: CDR1 MNHEY, CDR2 SVGAGI. V shed 7 bases and J shed 6 bases, with 18 bases lying between them. CDR3 sequence reads: CASIQVGLVDGYTF. DNA of the CDR3: TGTGCCAGCATACAGGTAGGACTGGTGGATGGCTACACCTTC.

The chain couples TRBV2 to TRBJ1-3; D not certain. Trimming stripped 8 bases from V and 4 bases from J, with 12 bases between. Per the germline V gene, CDR1 is SNHLY and CDR2 is FYNNEI. The CDR3 runs 13 residues. Written as DNA, the CDR3 is TGTGCCAGCGCCCCCGAGCCGGGAAACACCATATATTTT. It is translated as CASAPEPGNTIYF.

This clone was seen just once. The chain joins TRBV6-6 to TRBJ2-3, with 12 bases fitting TRBD2. The CDR3 is 20 residues long. CDR1 is MNHNY and CDR2 is SVGAGI in the germline V gene (reference sequence). Unmatched junction bases numbered 16, after V lost 5 bases and J lost 1 base. The CDR3 here is CASSRRTSGTVSRGTDTQYF. CDR3 DNA sequence: TGTGCCAGCAGTCGACGGACTAGCGGGACCGTGTCGCGGGGCACAGATACGCAGTATTTT.

V and J are TRBV19 and TRBJ1-1; tentative D call: TRBD1 (5 bases). CDR3 size: 14 residues. Germline loops: CDR1 LNHDA, CDR2 SQIVND (reference sequence). Trimming took 3 bases from V and 1 from J, leaving 9 bases between them. CDR3 coding DNA: TGTGCCAGTAGTATGGAGACAGAGAACACTGAAGCTTTCTTT. This codes for CASSMETENTEAFF.

The chain is built from TRBV6-5 and TRBJ1-1; D is possibly TRBD1 (5 bases). Germline V gives CDR1 MNHEY, CDR2 SVGAGI. V dropped 5 bases and J dropped 5 bases, with 12 bases sitting between them. CDR3 length: 13 amino acids. The CDR3 loop is CASSPQGRTEAFF. The CDR3 bases are TGTGCCAGCAGTCCCCAGGGACGGACTGAAGCTTTCTTT.

This chain links TRBV7-2 with TRBJ2-2; 13 bases map to TRBD2. With 5 bases clipped from V and 7 bases from J, the junction kept 7 bases outside the gene matches. Looked up from germline, CDR1 is SGHTA and CDR2 is FQGNSA. This CDR3 spans 16 amino acids. The CDR3 loop reads CASSPSGTSGVGELFF. The CDR3 region has the DNA TGTGCCAGCAGCCCTTCTGGGACTAGCGGGGTCGGGGAGCTGTTTTTT.

The rearrangement uses TRBV12-5 and TRBJ1-4; no clear D. Germline lookup yields CDR1 LGHNT and CDR2 FRNRAP. The CDR3 sequence is 15 residues long. V was pared by 1 base and J by 3 bases, with 9 bases between. This CDR3 is CASGLGTPANEKLFF. CDR3 bases: TGTGCTAGTGGTTTGGGTACCCCCGCTAATGAAAAACTGTTTTTT.

On this clone: Other nucleotide sequences in the sample specify the same CDR3. The chain has TRBV12-3 or TRBV12-4 and TRBJ2-2, with D tentatively TRBD2 (6 bases). CDR3 size: 13 residues. The ends were cut back, 5 bases at V and 6 bases at J, with 10 bases in the middle. Here the CDR3 reads CASSPGGAGELFF. CDR3 bases: TGTGCCAGCAGTCCAGGAGGGGCCGGGGAGCTGTTTTTT.

The V call is TRBV15, the J call TRBJ2-7; the D gene is possibly TRBD1 (5 bases). The germline V and J ends were trimmed by 0 bases and 3 bases, with 6 bases remaining between them. CDR1 is LNHNV, CDR2 YYDKDF, per germline (reference sequence). The CDR3 loop spans 13 amino acids. CDR3 residues: CATSREGVYEQYV. CDR3 sequence (DNA): TGTGCCACCAGCAGAGAAGGGGTCTACGAGCAGTACGTC.

The chain links TRBV6-5 to TRBJ1-5, with D uncertain. Germline CDR1 reads MNHEY; CDR2 reads SVGAGI. The CDR3 length is 13 residues. Trimming cost V 5 bases and J 4 bases, with 9 bases left between them. CDR3 in amino acids: CASSSGENQPQHF. DNA for the CDR3: TGTGCCAGCAGTAGCGGGGAGAATCAGCCCCAGCATTTT.

V and J are TRBV7-9 and TRBJ2-2, with D maybe TRBD1 (7 bases). Deletions cut 9 bases from V and 1 base from J, with 12 bases between. The germline V gene has CDR1 SEHNR and CDR2 FQNEAQ (reference sequence). This CDR3 is built from 14 residues. For the CDR3, the DNA is TGTGCCAGTATCCAGGGGGGGAACACCGGGGAGCTGTTTTTT. It codes for CASIQGGNTGELFF.

CDR3 in amino acids: CASSLPLQGRPPYEQYF. DNA for the CDR3: TGTGCCAGCAGCTTGCCCCTACAGGGTCGGCCCCCCTACGAGCAGTACTTC. The rearrangement joins TRBV5-4 to TRBJ2-7, with TRBD1 as a possible D gene (6 bases). V was pared by 1 base and J by 2 bases, with 19 bases between. This CDR3 region has 17 residues. Germline CDR1 reads SGHNT; CDR2 reads YYREEE (reference sequence).

The chain recombines TRBV21-1 with TRBJ2-7. TRBV21-1 counts as a pseudogene. The CDR3 consists of 14 residues. CDR3 in DNA: TGTGCCAGCAGCCCTGAGTGGGGTCCCTACGAGCAGTACTTC. This translates into CASSPEWGPYEQYF.

The genes are TRBV27 and TRBJ2-3; no clear D gene. The CDR3 extends over 12 amino acids. With 4 bases removed from V and 4 bases from J, the gap between germline ends came to 6 bases. Germline-derived CDR1 and CDR2 are MNHEY and SMNVEV (reference sequence). The DNA of the CDR3 is TGTGCCAGCAGTTCGCCCCCAGATACGCAGTATTTT. Translated, it gives CASSSPPDTQYF.

The rearrangement uses TRBV2 and TRBJ2-3; 11 bases are a match to TRBD2. CDR1 SNHLY and CDR2 FYNNEI come from the germline V gene. The CDR3 has 16 residues. After removal of 10 bases from V and 4 bases from J, the junction contained 13 bases not matched to a gene. The chain's CDR3 is CAIQPLAGGVADTQYF. Here the CDR3 DNA reads TGTGCCATCCAACCTCTAGCGGGAGGAGTAGCAGATACGCAGTATTTT.

The chain recombines TRBV27 with TRBJ2-2; TRBD2 matches 7 bases. Germline trimming cut 3 bases from V and 4 bases from J; bases unmatched to any gene: 11. CDR3 length: 17 residues. Germline CDR1 and CDR2: MNHEY and SMNVEV (reference sequence). The CDR3 DNA follows: TGTGCCAGCAGTTTCAAGGCGGGAGCCTCTTCCACCGGGGAGCTGTTTTTT. Translating gives CASSFKAGASSTGELFF.

The chain couples TRBV6-6 to TRBJ2-1, with TRBD1 matching over 11 bases. The germline V gene encodes CDR1 MNHNY and CDR2 SVGAGI (reference sequence). The CDR3 is 15 amino acids. The ends lost 1 base at V and 9 bases at J; junction bases unmatched: 5. The CDR3 nucleotides are TGTGCCAGCAGTTACTTCGGACAGGGGGCGGGTGAGCAGTTCTTC. Translation: CASSYFGQGAGEQFF.

This clone showed up just a few times. This rearrangement joins TRBV3-1 (or the pseudogene TRBV3-2) to TRBJ1-1; 7 nucleotides align to TRBD1. Germline CDR1 LGHDT, CDR2 YNNKEL (reference sequence). Unmatched junction bases numbered 8, after V lost 3 bases and J lost 7 bases. This CDR3 spans 14 amino acids. The CDR3 region has the DNA TGTGCCAGCAGCCATCGCCGACAGGGATTTGAAGCTTTCTTT. Its protein product is CASSHRRQGFEAFF.

This chain links TRBV2 with TRBJ2-2; D is unresolved. Germline loops: CDR1 SNHLY, CDR2 FYNNEI. The CDR3 contains 14 residues. V gave up 5 bases and J gave up 1 base, with 8 bases separating them. The CDR3 DNA follows: TGTGCCAGCAGTCGGAAGGGGAACACCGGGGAGCTGTTTTTT. This codes for CASSRKGNTGELFF. Combining the CDR3 with reference TRBV2 and TRBJ2-2 gives the whole variable domain EPEVTQTPSHQVTQMGQEVILRCVPISNHLYFYWYRQILGQKVEFLVSFYNNEISEKSEIFDDQFSVERPDGSNFTLKIRSTKLEDSAMYFCASSRKGNTGELFFGEGSRLTVL.